The rows below give T cell receptor beta chains drawn from one sample of a study of cytomegalovirus exposure and HLA in healthy donors. Profiling relied on immunoSEQ multiplex PCR, and the TCRdb table lists in-frame clones only, not all of them. The table shows about 89,000 clones, with about 80% occurring only once. Input material: PBMCs. These receptors all come from a male donor in good health and CMV-seronegative. Each CDR3 is given with its conserved first and last residue. A D gene is named only where the DNA matches it firmly. Where a row states a size, it is once, few, many or the class of an expanded clone; other rows omit it.

CDR3aa	CDR3nt	v_gene	abundance	j_gene	d_gene
CASSSLRPTSGRGSYNEQFF	TGTGCCAGCAGTTCCCTGCGACCGACTAGCGGCAGGGGCTCCTACAATGAGCAGTTCTTC	TRBV28	once	TRBJ2-1	TRBD2
CASSPDRAPEQYF	TGTGCTTCCTCCCCGGACAGGGCCCCCGAGCAGTACTTC	TRBV5-6	once	TRBJ2-7	TRBD1
CASSLARSQETQYF	TGCGCCAGCAGCTTGGCCCGCAGTCAAGAGACCCAGTACTTC	TRBV5-1	NA	TRBJ2-5	NA
CASSFDRNTEAFF	TGTGCCAGCAGCTTCGACAGGAACACTGAAGCTTTCTTT	TRBV5-6	NA	TRBJ1-1	NA
CASSSQGRSTDTQYF	TGTGCCAGCAGCTCACAGGGGCGAAGCACAGATACGCAGTATTTT	TRBV5-4	NA	TRBJ2-3	TRBD1
CASSQDVQNSNQPQHF	TGCGCCAGCAGCCAAGATGTACAGAATAGCAATCAGCCCCAGCATTTT	TRBV4-3	few	TRBJ1-5	NA
CASSLRQVEAFF	TGTGCCAGCAGTTTACGGCAGGTTGAAGCTTTCTTT	TRBV28	NA	TRBJ1-1	NA
CASSSYRGRAGELFF	TGTGCCAGCAGCTCTTACAGGGGGAGGGCCGGGGAGCTGTTTTTT	TRBV11-2	NA	TRBJ2-2	NA
CASTRTVYEQYF	TGTGCCAGCACCCGGACAGTTTACGAGCAGTACTTC	TRBV6-6	NA	TRBJ2-7	NA
CASSGGGAYEQYF	TGTGCCAGCAGCGGAGGGGGGGCCTACGAGCAGTACTTC	TRBV9	few	TRBJ2-7	NA
CASSQDQGLAYNEQFF	TGCGCCAGCAGCCAAGATCAGGGACTAGCCTACAATGAGCAGTTCTTC	TRBV4-1	NA	TRBJ2-1	TRBD2
CASSFYPSGNTGELFF	TGTGCCAGCAGTTTTTATCCTAGCGGTAACACCGGGGAGCTGTTTTTT	TRBV27	few	TRBJ2-2	TRBD2
CASSDNNYGYTF	TGTGCCAGCTCAGACAATAACTATGGCTACACCTTC	TRBV18	NA	TRBJ1-2	NA
CASSVYWSGQGVGEQYF	TGTGCCAGCAGCGTATATTGGTCGGGACAGGGGGTGGGCGAGCAGTACTTC	TRBV9	NA	TRBJ2-7	TRBD1
CASSWGDRLNTEAFF	TGCGCCAGCAGCTGGGGGGACAGACTAAACACTGAAGCTTTCTTT	TRBV5-1	NA	TRBJ1-1	TRBD1
CASSLAPETQYF	TGTGCCAGCAGCTTAGCTCCCGAGACCCAGTACTTC	TRBV11-2	NA	TRBJ2-5	NA
CASRSSGSLYEQYF	TGTGCCAGCAGGTCTAGCGGGAGCCTCTACGAGCAGTACTTC	TRBV6-5	NA	TRBJ2-7	TRBD2
CASRGGSAGGNEQYF	TGTGCCAGCAGGGGGGGTTCGGCAGGGGGGAATGAGCAGTACTTC	TRBV6-1	few	TRBJ2-7	NA
CASSQGTGRCKYF	TGTGCCAGCAGCCAAGGCACGGGTCGCTGCAAGTATTTT	TRBV14	NA	TRBJ2-3	NA
CASSAGTGTNYGYTF	TGTGCCAGCTCGGCCGGGACAGGAACTAACTATGGCTACACCTTC	TRBV2	few	TRBJ1-2	TRBD1
CASSLAATSGADTQYF	TGTGCCAGCAGCCTCGCCGCGACTAGCGGGGCAGATACGCAGTATTTT	TRBV28	NA	TRBJ2-3	TRBD2
CASSQGPSGGETQYF	TGCGCCAGCAGCCAAGGGCCTAGCGGGGGAGAGACCCAGTACTTC	TRBV4-3	NA	TRBJ2-5	TRBD2
CASSLLGTHSTEQYF	TGTGCCAGCAGTTTGTTGGGGACACATTCTACCGAGCAGTACTTC	TRBV6-5	few	TRBJ2-7	NA
CSSSLPRQALNTEAFF	TGTTCCAGCAGCTTACCTCGACAAGCCCTGAACACTGAAGCTTTCTTT	TRBV7-9	NA	TRBJ1-1	NA
CASSPWGGTEAFF	TGTGCCAGCAGCCCATGGGGGGGCACTGAAGCTTTCTTT	TRBV5-4	NA	TRBJ1-1	NA
CASSGTGEDEKLFF	TGTGCCAGCAGCGGGACAGGGGAGGATGAAAAACTGTTTTTT	TRBV9	NA	TRBJ1-4	TRBD1
CASSLHGGAGELFF	TGTGCCAGCAGCTTGCACGGAGGGGCCGGGGAGCTGTTTTTT	TRBV7-2	NA	TRBJ2-2	NA
CASRVRGLNTGELFF	TGTGCCAGCAGGGTCAGGGGATTGAACACCGGGGAGCTGTTTTTT	TRBV6-5	NA	TRBJ2-2	NA
CASSLGTGSNQPQHF	TGTGCCAGCAGCTTAGGAACCGGTTCGAATCAGCCCCAGCATTTT	TRBV11-2	NA	TRBJ1-5	NA
CSVGRDRVDYGYTF	TGCAGCGTTGGGAGGGACAGGGTTGACTATGGCTACACCTTC	TRBV29-1	NA	TRBJ1-2	TRBD1
CASSSRTGGAYEQYF	TGTGCCAGCAGCTCGAGGACAGGGGGGGCCTACGAGCAGTACTTC	TRBV7-2	NA	TRBJ2-7	TRBD1
CASSLRRDTYGYTF	TGTGCCAGCAGTCTCCGTCGGGACACCTATGGCTACACCTTC	TRBV6-5	NA	TRBJ1-2	NA
CASSLVSSGNQPQHF	TGTGCCAGCAGCTTGGTCTCGTCAGGCAATCAGCCCCAGCATTTT	TRBV5-5	NA	TRBJ1-5	NA
CASSFTGVWGYTF	TGTGCCAGCAGTTTCACAGGGGTGTGGGGCTACACCTTC	TRBV6-5	NA	TRBJ1-2	TRBD1
CASSPSGGHYNEQFF	TGTGCCAGCAGCCCTAGCGGGGGGCACTACAATGAGCAGTTCTTC	TRBV11-2	NA	TRBJ2-1	TRBD2
CASSYSHQQETQYF	TGTGCCAGCAGTTACTCGCATCAGCAAGAGACCCAGTACTTC	TRBV6-6	NA	TRBJ2-5	NA